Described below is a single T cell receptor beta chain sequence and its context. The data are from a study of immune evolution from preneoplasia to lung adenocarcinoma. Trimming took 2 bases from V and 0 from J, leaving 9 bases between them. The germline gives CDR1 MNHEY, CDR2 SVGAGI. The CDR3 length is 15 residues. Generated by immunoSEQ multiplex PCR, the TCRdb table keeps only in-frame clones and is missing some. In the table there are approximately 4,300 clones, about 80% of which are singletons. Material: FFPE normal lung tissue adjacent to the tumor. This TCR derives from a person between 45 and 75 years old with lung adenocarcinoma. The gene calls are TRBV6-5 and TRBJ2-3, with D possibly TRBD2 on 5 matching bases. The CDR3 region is CASSYGGFSTDTQYF. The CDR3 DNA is TGTGCCAGCAGTTACGGCGGGTTTAGCACAGATACGCAGTATTTT.